Sequencing of this T cell receptor beta chain was carried out in a study of T-cell memory formation after mild COVID-19. General study points: Clones contracting across day 15 to 85 had a balanced CD4/CD8 profile; later expanding clones leaned CD4+. Most CD4+ clones that shrank were in CM and EM, while CD8+ ones turned up in EMRA.

In its sample, this clonotype was seen a few times. Its antigen is not identified. Trimming removed 7 bases from V and 4 bases from J; junction bases left unmatched: 11. Germline loops: CDR1 MNHEY, CDR2 SVGEGT. The CDR3 covers 15 residues. TCRdb redid the calling of the 5' RACE reads with MiXCR, one entry per CDR3 protein. This repertoire shows just under 350,000 distinct CDR3 sequences, 10% to 15% found once; its top ten account for 20% to 25%. What was sequenced was PBMCs or a T cell subset sorted from them (not recorded which). The V call is TRBV6-2 or TRBV6-3, the J call TRBJ2-5; 8 bases line up with TRBD1. This sequence originates from a man aged 18 to 30 who had mild COVID-19 (a few samples of this study predate the infection). Cell type and time point are not known. CDR3 coding DNA: TGTGCCAGCACCGCCTGGACAGGGCTGGGAGAGACCCAGTACTTC. This sequence encodes CASTAWTGLGETQYF.